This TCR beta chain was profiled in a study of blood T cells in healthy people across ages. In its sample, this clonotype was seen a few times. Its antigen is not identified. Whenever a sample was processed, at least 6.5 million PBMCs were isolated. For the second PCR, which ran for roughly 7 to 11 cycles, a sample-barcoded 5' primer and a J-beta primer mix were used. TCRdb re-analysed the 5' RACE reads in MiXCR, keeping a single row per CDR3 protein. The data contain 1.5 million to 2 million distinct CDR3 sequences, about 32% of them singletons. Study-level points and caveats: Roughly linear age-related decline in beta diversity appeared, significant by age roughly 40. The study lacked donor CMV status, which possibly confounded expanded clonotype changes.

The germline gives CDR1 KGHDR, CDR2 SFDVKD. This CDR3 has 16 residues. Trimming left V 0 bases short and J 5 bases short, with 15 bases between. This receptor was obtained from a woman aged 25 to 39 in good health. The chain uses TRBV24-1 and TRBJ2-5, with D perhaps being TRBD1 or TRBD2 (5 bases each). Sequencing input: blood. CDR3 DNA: TGTGCCACCAGTGATTTGCAGGCTGAGGGGCGGGAGACCCAGTACTTC. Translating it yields CATSDLQAEGRETQYF.